What follows are 27 T cell receptor beta chains derived from one specimen sequenced in a study of PD-L1 blockade in urothelial cancer. Only in-frame clones appear in the TCRdb table, and some are missing; sequencing was by immunoSEQ multiplex PCR. Of 45,000 or so clones in the sample, about 88% were seen once. Time point specified: pretreatment peripheral blood. The sequencing used PBMCs, collected around atezolizumab (anti-PD-L1) treatment. All receptors derive from a donor at least 40 years old with urothelial cancer.

The J gene is TRBJ2-2, the V gene TRBV9; 7 nucleotides align to TRBD2. The CDR3 runs to 16 residues. Trimming cost V 0 bases and J 3 bases; bases outside gene matches: 5. Germline CDR1 and CDR2: SGDLS and YYNGEE. The CDR3 reads CASSVGGGVYTGELFF. In DNA form, the CDR3 reads TGTGCCAGCAGCGTAGGCGGGGGAGTGTACACCGGGGAGCTGTTTTTT. Complete variable domain (other parts from reference TRBV9 and TRBJ2-2): DSGVTQTPKHLITATGQRVTLRCSPRSGDLSVYWYQQSLDQGLQFLIQYYNGEERAKGNILERFSAQQFPDLHSELNLSSLELGDSALYFCASSVGGGVYTGELFFGEGSRLTVL.

V is TRBV6-5 and J is TRBJ2-5; TRBD1 is a possible D gene (5 bases). Germline lookup yields CDR1 MNHEY and CDR2 SVGAGI. Deletions cut 6 bases from V and 4 bases from J, with 18 bases between. There are 15 residues in the CDR3. The CDR3 loop is CASSQTQVGPETQYF. DNA for the CDR3: TGTGCCAGCAGCCAAACACAGGTTGGGCCAGAGACCCAGTACTTC.

As for this clone: The junction differs from germline at one of its ends, possibly a read error. CDR3 protein: CASSFGDKGVF. The CDR3 region has the DNA TGTGCCAGCAGCTTTGGCGACAAAGGGGTCTTC. The V gene is TRBV5-4, the J gene TRBJ2-1, with D tentatively TRBD1 (5 bases). Germline CDR1 and CDR2: SGHNT and YYREEE (reference sequence). This CDR3 has 11 amino acids.

The V gene is TRBV2, the J gene TRBJ1-1, with D unclear. The CDR3 covers 14 residues. Germline CDR1 reads SNHLY; CDR2 reads FYNNEI. Trimming left V 7 bases short and J 8 bases short, with 20 bases between. Here the CDR3 reads CASNEPAARGEAFF. CDR3 sequence (DNA): TGTGCCAGCAACGAACCGGCCGCCCGCGGGGAAGCTTTCTTT.

J is TRBJ2-5 and V is TRBV27, with a weak D call TRBD2 (6 bases). Trimming removed 2 bases at V and 9 bases at J, with 19 bases between. The CDR3 has 15 amino acids. The germline V gene has CDR1 MNHEY and CDR2 SMNVEV (reference sequence). The CDR3 region is CASSLGGTGTGAQYF. CDR3 coding DNA: TGTGCCAGCAGTTTAGGGGGAACCGGAACGGGGGCCCAGTACTTC.

This clone has only a few counts. The V gene is TRBV4-2, the J gene TRBJ1-2; D gene unclear. Trimming removed 3 bases from V and 6 bases from J, with 17 bases in between. The CDR3 is 15 amino acids. CDR1 is LGHNA and CDR2 is YNFKEQ in the germline V gene. CDR3 region: CASSQVTPRPDGYTF. The DNA of the CDR3 is TGTGCCAGCAGCCAGGTCACGCCGCGCCCGGATGGCTACACCTTC.

The chain uses TRBV5-1 and TRBJ2-5; D is unresolved. CDR1 and CDR2 from the germline V gene are SGHRS and YFSETQ. The CDR3 length is 12 residues. Deletions cut 4 bases from V and 7 bases from J, with 11 bases between. This CDR3 is CASSLTPGTQYF. In DNA form, the CDR3 reads TGCGCCAGCAGCCTGACCCCGGGGACCCAGTACTTC. The entire variable domain, with the rest obtained from reference TRBV5-1 and TRBJ2-5, is as follows: KAGVTQTPRYLIKTRGQQVTLSCSPISGHRSVSWYQQTPGQGLQFLFEYFSETQRNKGNFPGRFSGRQFSNSRSEMNVSTLELGDSALYLCASSLTPGTQYFGPGTRLLVL.

This sequence joins TRBV29-1 and TRBJ1-2; TRBD1 matches 9 bases. The CDR3 totals 13 residues. The J segment lost 5 bases and the V segment lost 4 bases, leaving 5 bases of the junction unmatched. Germline V gene lookup returns CDR1 SQVTM and CDR2 ANQGSEA. This CDR3 reads CSVGDRVFYGYTF. CDR3 coding DNA: TGCAGCGTTGGGGACAGGGTTTTTTATGGCTACACCTTC.

The chain joins TRBV11-1 to TRBJ2-7; 9 nucleotides align to TRBD2. This CDR3 contains 15 residues. CDR1 is SGHAT and CDR2 is FQDESV in the germline V gene (reference sequence). The V segment lost 1 base and the J segment 2 bases; nucleotides outside the gene matches: 3. The CDR3 nucleotides read TGTGCCAGCAGCTTAGTGGCTAGCGGGACCTACGAGCAGTACTTC. Its translation: CASSLVASGTYEQYF.

The V gene is TRBV4-1, the J gene TRBJ2-1; D is perhaps TRBD2 (5 bases). The ends were cut back, 1 base at V and 4 bases at J, with 17 bases in the middle. This CDR3 is built from 17 residues. Germline CDR1 reads MGHRA; CDR2 reads YSYEKL. The CDR3, as DNA: TGCGCCAGCAGCCAAGGGGTAACAGCGGCCGGTTACAATGAGCAGTTCTTC. Residues: CASSQGVTAAGYNEQFF.

J is TRBJ2-1 and V is TRBV7-2; TRBD2 matches at 9 bases. The CDR3 runs to 15 residues. Germline V gene sequence: CDR1 SGHTA, CDR2 FQGNSA. V trimming: 1 base; J trimming: 12 bases; junction bases outside the gene matches: 10. This CDR3 reads CASSLVGTSPQGQFF. DNA of the CDR3: TGTGCCAGCAGCTTAGTAGGGACTAGCCCCCAGGGGCAGTTCTTC.

As for this clone: A read error may account for a junction end that differs from germline. This chain connects TRBV7-9 to TRBJ1-5; 9 bases match TRBD1. The CDR3 extends over 16 amino acids. CDR1 and CDR2 from the germline V gene are SEHNR and FQNEAQ (reference sequence). The CDR3 DNA is TGTGCCAGCAGCCCGGGGACAGGGAGTAGCCATCAGCCCCAGCATTTT. It encodes CASSPGTGSSHQPQHF.

The chain links TRBV11-3 to TRBJ2-7; 12 bases fit TRBD1. Germline loops: CDR1 SGHNT, CDR2 YENEEA. V lost 5 bases and J lost 7; bases outside the gene matches: 9. The CDR3 consists of 15 residues. The CDR3 nucleotides are TGTGCCAGCAGCCCCCCCGGGACAGGGGGCGGTGAGCAGTACTTC. This translates into CASSPPGTGGGEQYF.

This chain connects TRBV6-5 to TRBJ2-3; D possibly corresponds to TRBD2 (5 bases). The V end lost 10 bases, the J end lost 0 bases, and 11 bases lay between the germline ends. CDR3 size: 13 residues. The germline CDR1 and CDR2 sequences are MNHEY and SVGAGI. CDR3 amino acids: CATLGGSTDTQYF. In DNA form, the CDR3 reads TGTGCCACCCTGGGCGGGAGCACAGATACGCAGTATTTT.

This clone occurred once. The rearrangement links TRBV10-3 to TRBJ2-5; TRBD2 is a possible D gene (7 bases). This CDR3 contains 15 residues. V lost 4 bases and J lost 1, with 13 bases in between. Germline loops: CDR1 ENHRY, CDR2 SYGVKD. The CDR3 region has the DNA TGTGCCATCAGTGTAGGGGGAGGGGGCCAAGAGACCCAGTACTTC. Residues: CAISVGGGGQETQYF.

The J gene is TRBJ1-1, the V gene TRBV7-3, with D uncertain. Trimming cost V 7 bases and J 4 bases, with 16 bases left between them. Germline V CDR1 and CDR2: SGHTA, FQGTGA. The CDR3 is made up of 14 amino acids. The DNA for the CDR3 is TGTGCCAGCACCAACCACCCGGGGTCCACTGAAGCTTTCTTT. This translates into CASTNHPGSTEAFF.

The genes are TRBV19 and TRBJ2-3, with D possibly being TRBD1 (6 bases). V was pared by 7 bases and J by 5 bases, with 19 bases between. CDR1 is LNHDA and CDR2 is SQIVND in the germline V gene (reference sequence). This CDR3 is 15 amino acids long. The CDR3 nucleotides are TGTGCCAGTAAAAACCGCAGGGGTGGGGGAGATACGCAGTATTTT. Residues: CASKNRRGGGDTQYF.

The V gene is TRBV6-1, the J gene TRBJ2-1; 7 bases align to TRBD2. The trim removed 6 bases at V and 5 bases at J, leaving 10 bases unmatched. The CDR3 runs to 15 residues. Germline CDR1 and CDR2: MNHNS and SASEGT. The CDR3 sequence is CASRAAWGGDNEQFF. CDR3 nucleotide sequence: TGTGCCAGCAGGGCAGCCTGGGGAGGGGACAATGAGCAGTTCTTC.

This clone was picked up a small number of times. CDR3 DNA sequence: TGTGCCAGCTCACCACCGTGGCCTAACACCGGGGAGCTGTTTTTT. It translates to CASSPPWPNTGELFF. The V call is TRBV18, the J call TRBJ2-2; D not certain. Trimming shortened V by 0 bases and J by 2 bases, and 7 bases separated the two germline ends. Germline lookup yields CDR1 KGHSH and CDR2 LQKENI. This CDR3 contains 15 residues. Variable domain in full (rest from reference TRBV18 and TRBJ2-2): NAGVMQNPRHLVRRRGQEARLRCSPMKGHSHVYWYRQLPEEGLKFMVYLQKENIIDESGMPKERFSAEFPKEGPSILRIQQVVRGDSAAYFCASSPPWPNTGELFFGEGSRLTVL.

Comments on this clone: Sequence at one end of the junction differs from germline and may be a read error. The rearrangement links TRBV15 to TRBJ2-7, with TRBD1 identical over 7 bases. CDR1 LNHNV and CDR2 YYDKDF come from the germline V gene (reference sequence). There are 16 residues in the CDR3. CDR3 loop: CATSPRTGNGAYERYF. CDR3 in DNA: TGTGCCACCAGCCCCCGGACAGGTAATGGGGCCTACGAGCGGTACTTC.

V and J are TRBV19 and TRBJ1-1, with 8 bases matching TRBD1. The germline gives CDR1 LNHDA, CDR2 SQIVND (reference sequence). V shed 7 bases and J 1 base; nucleotides not matched to a gene: 5. The CDR3 loop spans 14 amino acids. CDR3 region: CASNGDRTNTEAFF. The DNA for the CDR3 is TGTGCCAGTAATGGGGACAGGACGAACACTGAAGCTTTCTTT. Drawing the rest from reference TRBV19 and TRBJ1-1, the complete variable domain is DGGITQSPKYLFRKEGQNVTLSCEQNLNHDAMYWYRQDPGQGLRLIYYSQIVNDFQKGDIAEGYSVSREKKESFPLTVTSAQKNPTAFYLCASNGDRTNTEAFFGQGTRLTVV.

The chain combines TRBV6-5 with TRBJ2-1; 8 nucleotides agree with TRBD2. CDR1 is MNHEY and CDR2 is SVGAGI in the germline V gene. The CDR3 loop spans 12 amino acids. V lost 5 bases to trimming and J lost 12 bases; unmatched junction nucleotides: 6. The DNA for the CDR3 is TGTGCCAGCAGTCGACCGGCGGGGGGGCAGTTCTTC. This encodes CASSRPAGGQFF.

The gene calls are TRBV9 and TRBJ1-1; D not resolved. V was shortened by 1 base and J by 0 bases, with 19 bases between the two germline ends. CDR1 and CDR2 (germline): SGDLS, YYNGEE. The CDR3 is made up of 18 amino acids. The CDR3 loop reads CASSVRPRPDGVNTEAFF. The CDR3, as DNA: TGTGCCAGCAGCGTACGCCCTCGGCCGGACGGGGTGAACACTGAAGCTTTCTTT.

This clone has just one count. The chain couples TRBV30 to TRBJ2-5; D might be TRBD1 (6 bases). V was clipped by 7 bases and J by 7 bases, with 13 bases between them. The CDR3 is 11 residues long. Germline loops: CDR1 GTSNPN, CDR2 SVGIG (reference sequence). The CDR3 reads CASRDIGTQYF. CDR3 coding DNA: TGTGCCTCCAGGGACATTGGGACCCAGTACTTC.

The rearrangement links TRBV7-9 to TRBJ1-4; no clear D gene. Per germline, CDR1 SEHNR and CDR2 FQNEAQ (reference sequence). The CDR3 totals 13 residues. Between the trimmed V and J ends, which lost 5 bases and 8 bases, there was a span of 12 bases. Written as DNA, the CDR3 is TGTGCCAGCAGCCGAACGAGTACGGAAAAACTGTTTTTT. Protein: CASSRTSTEKLFF. The full variable domain, rest sourced from reference TRBV7-9 and TRBJ1-4, is DTGVSQNPRHKITKRGQNVTFRCDPISEHNRLYWYRQTLGQGPEFLTYFQNEAQLEKSRLLSDRFSAERPKGSFSTLEIQRTEQGDSAMYLCASSRTSTEKLFFGSGTQLSVL.

V gene TRBV5-1 combines with J gene TRBJ1-1; D gene unclear. V shed 3 bases and J shed 1 base, with 7 bases lying between them. The CDR3 loop spans 13 amino acids. From germline, CDR1 is SGHRS and CDR2 YFSETQ. The CDR3 nucleotides read TGCGCCAGCAGCTCCGGAGAGAACACTGAAGCTTTCTTT. Translating gives CASSSGENTEAFF.

The gene calls are TRBV18 and TRBJ2-5; D may be TRBD2 (5 bases). Germline V gene data show CDR1 as KGHSH and CDR2 as LQKENI. This CDR3 is 13 amino acids long. V was cut by 2 bases and J by 2 bases, with 6 bases left in between. The CDR3 DNA reads TGTGCCAGCTCACCAGAGGGACAAGAGACCCAGTACTTC. It codes for CASSPEGQETQYF.